This paragraph reports one T cell receptor (beta chain). No antigen is known for it. This entry is derived from a study of Ad26.COV2.S vaccination and SARS-CoV-2 variants. Turning to the study itself: Among those in the COV1001 Ad26.COV2.S trial arm was the donor. Once or twice, 56 days apart, Ad26.COV2.S was delivered intramuscularly.

Sequenced by immunoSEQ multiplex PCR; TCRdb stores in-frame clones only, minus some. The sample carries some 320,000 clones, approximately 86% recorded once. The treatment is: around 19 received Ad26.COV2.S at low or high dose, single or two shots; about 5 received placebo; per-sample allocation not given. The study sampled participants on day 63 after the first vaccine or placebo injection. An Ad26 vector was used to express Wuhan-strain SARS-CoV-2 spike as the vaccine. Study observations and caveats: Once vaccination had occurred, spike-specific CD8+ and CD4+ T cell responses reportedly showed substantial breadth.

The CDR3 is 17 amino acids. Germline CDR1 reads LGHNA; CDR2 reads YSLEER. The V end was cut by 2 bases, the J end by 5 bases, with 21 bases between. This sequence joins TRBV4-3 and TRBJ1-2, with D possibly matching TRBD1 (6 bases). This specimen consisted of peripheral blood, obtained in a trial of Ad26.COV2.S vaccine versus placebo. The clonotype originates from a person between 18 and 60 years old who received the Ad26.COV2.S COVID-19 vaccine or a placebo. DNA for the CDR3: TGCGCCAGCAGCCAATCGTTCAGCCGGTGGGGGACATATGGCTACACCTTC. It yields the protein CASSQSFSRWGTYGYTF.